This TCR beta chain was sequenced during a study of cytomegalovirus exposure and HLA in healthy donors. The study's findings and limits: Rare TCR sequences dominated, though some public TCRs recurred in many donors. The investigators catalogued about 170 TCR beta chains as cytomegalovirus-associated. As confirmed in vitro, a few CMV-associated chains were specific for CMV antigens.

From the approximately 120-subject validation cohort, which was separate from the approximately 670-subject first cohort, the donors were drawn. The repertoire was sequenced with immunoSEQ multiplex PCR; TCRdb's copy has only in-frame clones and lacks some. The table includes 65,000 to 80,000 clones, roughly 94% detected once. This CDR3 contains 13 residues. Trimming took off 8 bases at V and 2 bases at J, with 11 bases between the two ends. Germline values: CDR1 MNHNS, CDR2 SASEGT. On this clone: What it binds is unknown.

The source of this sequence is a woman younger than 30 in good health and CMV-seropositive. Sequences were obtained from PBMCs. The gene calls are TRBV6-1 and TRBJ2-3, with a possible D match to TRBD1 (6 bases). In DNA form, the CDR3 reads TGTGCCAGCGGTTTGGGACACACAGATACGCAGTATTTT. It yields the protein CASGLGHTDTQYF.